The T cell receptor (beta chain) described here comes from a study of tumor-infiltrating lymphocytes in primary liver carcinoma. Overall study: Roughly 3.5 to 8 million productive TCRbeta reads came from each sample, comparable across tissue types.

The CDR3 is 15 residues long. The germline V gene encodes CDR1 SGHAT and CDR2 FQNNGV. The J segment lost 7 bases and the V segment lost 5 bases, leaving 7 bases of the junction unmatched. Points from the study as a whole: Reduced overlap was seen in tumor-adjacent and tumor-blood pairs versus tumor region pairs.

With a constant-region primer, TCR beta cDNA was made from about 0.5 ug of total RNA. A slightly modified ARM-PCR protocol with three nested multiplex PCR rounds produced these TCR beta libraries. Investigators reported that the first two PCR rounds, at around 10 cycles each, used TRBV1-TRBV30 forward primers with a C-beta reverse primer. TCRdb itself ran the multiplex PCR reads through MiXCR, one entry per CDR3 protein. The data show 45,000 to 65,000 distinct CDR3 sequences, around 82% seen once. In this sample, this clonotype turned up many times. No antigen is known for it. Both RNA and DNA were isolated together from around 20-30 mg of bulk tissue that had not been sorted.

This receptor was obtained from a man aged 40-49 years with primary liver carcinoma and hepatitis B virus infection. V and J are TRBV11-2 and TRBJ1-6, with 8 bases that match TRBD1. The sample consisted of liver tumor tissue from sampling region 5. Stated subset: tumor region T5, tumor centre. DNA for the CDR3: TGTGCCAGCAGCCAAGGACAGGGAGTGAATTCACCCCTCCACTTT. Its translation is CASSQGQGVNSPLHF.